This T cell receptor (beta chain) was identified in a study of blood T cell repertoires in COVID-19 (dated by TCRdb to about 2020). About the study as a whole: Samples from collaborators originated in the United States, Italy and Spain and spanned both the acute and convalescent phases of COVID-19. The repertoires were made available in a free public database intended to serve as a resource for research on the immune response to SARS-CoV-2. Where available, HLA class I and class II types were obtained from metadata supplied by the sample provider rather than from assay-based typing. Nearly every sample came with metadata listing a de-identified subject ID, COVID-19 status, age in years and sex. Deeply sampled blood TCRbeta repertoires from subjects exposed to, actively infected with, or recovered from COVID-19 were included in the dataset. The prospective study material was composed of cDNA or gDNA derived from T cells, B-cell-depleted T cells, or PBMCs. Samples were obtained from the ongoing ImmuneRACE study (first 160 participants) and from 1,000 to 1,500 subjects provided by 6 global collaborators.

From the germline V gene, CDR1 is MNHEY and CDR2 is SVGAGI. Here V drops 6 bases and J drops 8 bases, and the junction holds 10 bases not matched to any gene. The CDR3 runs 14 residues from the cysteine to the phenylalanine. CDR3 DNA only is kept here, 42 bases in frame from base 1. This clone was observed once. Its antigen specificity is not known. No much larger clonotype is one base removed from it; base qualities were not supplied. Study-wide conclusions, independent of this receptor: How much clinical and demographic metadata was included differed by source and by participant, and the metadata was provided uncurated.

TCRbeta CDR3 regions were amplified from genomic DNA using the immunoSEQ Assay, a bias-controlled multiplex PCR. Under the source paper's analysis protocol: The number of nucleated cells in each sample was estimated from the amplification of reference gene primers within the assay. To quantify the absolute abundance of each unique TCRbeta CDR3 rearrangement, sequence reads were collapsed and filtered. For each sample, productive Simpson clonality was calculated as the square root of Simpson's diversity index over productive rearrangements. TCRdb mirrors the immuneACCESS table, restricted to in-frame sequences. Some clones are absent from its copies; in checked studies, under half trace to an unresolved V gene, and the reason for the others is unknown. V, J and clone size were drawn from that table, and D and trimming were deduced from the DNA. Here the sample has more than 55,000 clones; roughly 80% occur a single time. Together, the top ten hold around 9.6% of the sample.

Each collaborating institution followed its own protocols to collect whole blood in K2EDTA tubes. Collaborator samples were shipped for TCRbeta analysis as frozen whole blood, isolated PBMCs, or DNA extracted from either sample type. The specimen was peripheral blood. The rearrangement combines TRBV6-5 with TRBJ1-5; TRBD1 lines up with 7 middle nucleotides. This clonotype was sampled from a woman older than 75 with acute or convalescent COVID-19. The CDR3 here reads CASRYTGASEPQHF. In nucleotides, the sequence is TGTGCCAGCAGATATACAGGGGCGTCGGAGCCCCAGCATTTT.